This T cell receptor beta chain was obtained from a study of T cell responses to AZD1222 COVID-19 vaccine (dated by TCRdb to the early 2020s). Some background on the complete study: AZD1222 recipients given second doses at about 4 weeks or at about 12 weeks were pooled, since spike-specific TCR depth and breadth were not found to differ between the two schedules. Trial participants were enrolled into age subgroups of 18-55, 56-69 and 70-plus years, which contained about 150, 27 and 61 TCR-sequenced participants, respectively. TCR sequencing covered over 230 trial participants: around 210 given two doses of AZD1222 and around 26 given two doses of MenACWY control vaccine.

Taken from the germline V gene, the CDR1 and CDR2 loops are SGHRS and YFSETQ. The CDR3 has 13 amino acids, counting the end cysteine and phenylalanine. Just the 39-base CDR3 DNA is kept, in frame starting at base 1. V gives up 7 bases and J gives up 1 base, and the segment between their germline ends measures 11 bases. The CDR3 regions of human TCRbeta chains were subjected to immunosequencing. Concerning the study's data processing: Repertoire TCRs were checked for matches against a reference library of SARS-CoV-2-specific TCRs that had been generated using the MIRA antigen-specificity platform. Breadth was defined as the fraction of unique TCRs that were SARS-CoV-2-associated. Depth was defined as the fraction of total T cells that were SARS-CoV-2-associated. Using the MIRA data, each spike-specific TCR was mapped to the spike region that the TCR reacts to and placed in a CD4 or CD8 class. Log10-transformed breadth and depth values were compared by one-way ANOVA with Sidak's multiple comparisons tests. In TCRdb, the immuneACCESS table is reduced to in-frame sequences with V and J assigned. These tables do not hold every clone; where another copy was compared, an unresolved V gene accounts for under half, and the others remain unexplained. The D gene and trimming were derived from the DNA, and the V and J assignments and clone size from that table. The sample includes approximately 150,000 clones, with around 94% observed a single time. The ten most abundant clones make up around 1.3% of the sample.

Comments on this clone: No cognate antigen has been identified for it. The record has no base qualities; no much larger clone is one base away.

General conclusions and limits of the study: Participants were mostly white British and included more females than males, and it was suggested by the authors that clonal diversity may have been underestimated. After two AZD1222 doses, spike-specific TCR breadth and depth were significantly higher than at day 0 and than in MenACWY recipients. Conclusions about previously exposed vaccinees are limited, since just five or six AZD1222 recipients were seropositive for SARS-CoV-2 at baseline. Because no day 14 peak-response samples were available, the repertoires could be characterized only after the peak T cell response. Reportedly, almost half of the unique spike-specific TCRs recognized epitopes lying outside the regions that are mutated in the B.1.351 and B.1.1.7 variants. The 56-69-year group was small, and its depth increase did not reach significance, likely because of low power. CD4 TCRs associated with the vaccine covered the entire spike protein, and the dominant responses were in regions 160-218 and 743-854.

The time point label corresponds to: baseline before first vaccination. The vaccinee samples were drawn from two UK trials, COV001 and COV002, one of which was a single-blind randomized controlled phase 2/3 trial testing AZD1222 (ChAdOx1 nCoV-19) in healthy adults. For TCRbeta chain sequencing, PBMC samples from trial participants were taken at day 0 and at day 28 after the second dose. The specimen comprised peripheral blood, sampled on day 0 of AZD1222 vaccination. This sequence uses TRBV5-1 and TRBJ2-5, with TRBD1 as a weak D call on 5 bases. This TCR was sampled from an adult in good health. The CDR3 region reads CASRQTTQETQYF. The sequenced DNA is TGCGCCAGCCGACAGACGACCCAAGAGACCCAGTACTTC.